This T cell receptor beta chain derives from a study of identical twins. TCRdb re-analysed the 5' RACE reads in MiXCR, keeping a single row per CDR3 protein. The sample holds approximately 1.8 million distinct CDR3 sequences, roughly 35% seen once. The TCR sequence derives from a newborn girl in good health. Input material: cord blood.

The CDR3 spells CSARGSYNEQYF. The CDR3 DNA is TGCAGTGCTAGAGGATCCTACAATGAGCAGTACTTC. The chain carries TRBV20-1 and TRBJ2-5; D unclear. From germline, CDR1 is DFQATT and CDR2 SNEGSKA (reference sequence). Trimming pared 1 base from V and 11 bases from J, leaving 14 bases between. The CDR3 has 12 amino acids.